A single sample is the source of the 13 T cell receptor beta chains below, sequenced in a study of blood T cell repertoires in COVID-19. Assay used: immunoSEQ multiplex PCR; TCRdb lists only in-frame clones, some missing. The sample gives roughly 130,000 clones, about 89% of which show up once; approximately 3.3% is in the top ten. The specimen was peripheral blood. These receptors all stem from a woman aged 55-75 years with acute or convalescent COVID-19.

The rearrangement uses TRBV28 and TRBJ2-1, with a weak D call TRBD1 (5 bases). Trimming left V 11 bases short and J 6 bases short, with 11 bases between. Germline CDR1 and CDR2: MDHEN and SYDVKM. The CDR3 loop spans 11 amino acids. The CDR3 spells CAAGHFNEQFF. DNA for the CDR3: TGTGCCGCAGGACACTTCAATGAGCAGTTCTTC.

This chain uses TRBV9 with TRBJ1-6; D gene uncertain. This CDR3 is built from 13 residues. Germline-derived CDR1 and CDR2 are SGDLS and YYNGEE. The ends were cut back, 2 bases at V and 9 bases at J, with 9 bases in the middle. Here the CDR3 reads CASSVDGLSPLHF. Here the CDR3 DNA reads TGTGCCAGCAGCGTTGATGGGCTTTCACCCCTCCACTTT.

The chain uses TRBV28 and TRBJ1-1; 7 bases map to TRBD1. Germline-derived CDR1 and CDR2 are MDHEN and SYDVKM. The J segment lost 3 bases and the V segment lost 4 bases, leaving 5 bases of the junction unmatched. The CDR3 consists of 14 residues. This CDR3 reads CASSSRTGDTEAFF. CDR3 coding DNA: TGTGCCAGCAGTTCAAGGACAGGCGACACTGAAGCTTTCTTT.

The chain uses TRBV12-1 and TRBJ2-7; TRBD2, as called in the table, went unchecked against the DNA. TRBV12-1 is marked as a pseudogene. The CDR3 length is 15 residues. CDR3 sequence: CASSLIGTSDHEQYF. The CDR3 nucleotides are TGTGCCAGCAGTCTGATAGGGACTAGCGACCACGAGCAGTACTTC.

The chain links TRBV30 to TRBJ1-6, with D perhaps TRBD1 (6 bases). Between the trimmed V and J ends, which lost 7 bases and 8 bases, there was a span of 15 bases. This CDR3 has 13 residues. Per the germline V gene, CDR1 is GTSNPN and CDR2 is SVGIG (reference sequence). The CDR3 DNA reads TGTGCCTTTAACAGGGATCTGGATTCACCCCTCCACTTT. This sequence encodes CAFNRDLDSPLHF.

J is TRBJ1-5 and V is TRBV15; no clear D gene. Germline V CDR1 and CDR2: LNHNV, YYDKDF (reference sequence). Trimming took 0 bases from V and 7 from J, leaving 7 bases between them. CDR3 length: 13 amino acids. The CDR3: CATSREAGQPQHF. In nucleotides, the CDR3 is TGTGCCACCAGCAGAGAGGCGGGGCAGCCCCAGCATTTT.

This clone was detected once. V gene TRBV4-1 combines with J gene TRBJ1-2; 9 bases agree with TRBD1. The CDR3 contains 16 residues. Germline CDR1 MGHRA, CDR2 YSYEKL. J lost 2 bases, V lost 3 bases, and 7 bases had no gene match. CDR3 sequence: CASSHSGTGQNYGYTF. The CDR3 DNA reads TGCGCCAGCAGCCATTCCGGGACAGGGCAAAACTATGGCTACACCTTC.

The gene calls are TRBV29-1 and TRBJ1-1; D is uncertain. Germline V gene sequence: CDR1 SQVTM, CDR2 ANQGSEA. The CDR3 length is 13 residues. V dropped 7 bases and J dropped 1 base, with 13 bases sitting between them. The CDR3 bases are TGCAGCGCGCGATACACCCGGAACACTGAAGCTTTCTTT. Protein sequence: CSARYTRNTEAFF.

The gene calls are TRBV3-1 (or the pseudogene TRBV3-2) and TRBJ2-1; perhaps TRBD1 as D (5 bases). Germline values: CDR1 LGHDT, CDR2 YNNKEL (reference sequence). V was clipped by 3 bases and J by 7 bases, with 22 bases between them. There are 17 residues in the CDR3. DNA of the CDR3: TGTGCCAGCAGCCACAGCCGGGCCCTCCAGGGATTGAATGAGCAGTTCTTC. Translation gives CASSHSRALQGLNEQFF.

The chain joins TRBV7-9 to TRBJ1-4, with TRBD1 identical over 7 bases. The CDR3 consists of 15 residues. Germline V CDR1 and CDR2: SEHNR, FQNEAQ (reference sequence). J was trimmed by 2 bases and V by 5 bases; bases with no gene match: 5. CDR3 protein: CASSPLQGTNEKLFF. As DNA, the CDR3 is TGTGCCAGCAGCCCACTACAGGGGACTAATGAAAAACTGTTTTTT. Looking up the rest from reference TRBV7-9 and TRBJ1-4 gives the full variable domain: DTGVSQNPRHKITKRGQNVTFRCDPISEHNRLYWYRQTLGQGPEFLTYFQNEAQLEKSRLLSDRFSAERPKGSFSTLEIQRTEQGDSAMYLCASSPLQGTNEKLFFGSGTQLSVL.

Of note for this clone: One junction end disagrees with the germline gene, perhaps due to a read error. The genes are TRBV7-7 and TRBJ2-5, with D perhaps matching TRBD2 (7 bases). The CDR3 length is 13 residues. Germline V gives CDR1 SSHAT, CDR2 FNYEAQ (reference sequence). The CDR3: CASSLGRGGTQYF. For the CDR3, the DNA is TGTGCTAGCAGCTTAGGGAGGGGGGGGACCCAGTACTTC.

This chain connects TRBV19 to TRBJ2-4; D is possibly TRBD1 (6 bases). Germline V gene sequence: CDR1 LNHDA, CDR2 SQIVND (reference sequence). V lost 6 bases and J lost 7, with 19 bases in between. The CDR3 contains 15 residues. The CDR3 loop is CASSQGWGRLNIQYF. In nucleotides, the CDR3 is TGTGCCAGTAGCCAGGGGTGGGGGCGCCTGAACATTCAGTACTTC.

The gene calls are TRBV28 and TRBJ2-7; TRBD2 aligns across 8 bases. V lost 1 base, J lost 0 bases, and 14 bases stayed unmatched. The germline CDR1 and CDR2 sequences are MDHEN and SYDVKM. CDR3 length equals 19 residues. CDR3 coding DNA: TGTGCCAGCAGTTTATCCCCCCGTACTAGCGGCAGAATCTCCTACGAGCAGTACTTC. Its translation is CASSLSPRTSGRISYEQYF.